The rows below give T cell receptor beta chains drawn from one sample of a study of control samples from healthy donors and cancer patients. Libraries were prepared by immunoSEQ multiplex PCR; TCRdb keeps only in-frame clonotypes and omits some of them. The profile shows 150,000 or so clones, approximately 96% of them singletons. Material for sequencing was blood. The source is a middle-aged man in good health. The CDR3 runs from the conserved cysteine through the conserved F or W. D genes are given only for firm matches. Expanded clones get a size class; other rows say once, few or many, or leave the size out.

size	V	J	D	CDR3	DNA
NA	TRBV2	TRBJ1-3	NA	CASDRGPGNTIYF	TGTGCCAGCGACCGGGGACCTGGAAACACCATATATTTT
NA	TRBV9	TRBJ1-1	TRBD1	CASSPGQGNTEAFF	TGTGCCAGCAGCCCCGGACAGGGGAACACTGAAGCTTTCTTT
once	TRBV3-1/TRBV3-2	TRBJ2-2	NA	CASSRQTNTGELFF	TGTGCCAGCAGTCGACAGACCAACACCGGGGAGCTGTTTTTT
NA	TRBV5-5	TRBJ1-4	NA	CASSFVEKLFF	TGTGCCAGCAGCTTTGTCGAAAAACTGTTTTTT
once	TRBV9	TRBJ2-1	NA	CASSVDRNYNEQFF	TGTGCCAGCAGCGTAGACAGGAACTACAATGAGCAGTTCTTC
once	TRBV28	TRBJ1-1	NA	CASSLGEAFF	TGTGCCAGCAGTTTAGGTGAAGCTTTCTTT
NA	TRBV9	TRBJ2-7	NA	CASSVGGQPHEQYF	TGTGCCAGCAGCGTAGGAGGACAGCCCCACGAGCAGTACTTC
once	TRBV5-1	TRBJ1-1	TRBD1	CASSLLSGGTEAFF	TGCGCCAGCAGCTTGCTTTCAGGGGGGACTGAAGCTTTCTTT
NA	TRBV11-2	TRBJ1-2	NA	CASSPVPSGGGGYTF	TGTGCCAGCAGCCCCGTCCCGTCGGGGGGTGGAGGCTACACCTTC
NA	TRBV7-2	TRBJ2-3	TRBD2	CASSLNPGGSTDTQYF	TGTGCCAGCAGCTTAAATCCGGGGGGGAGCACAGATACGCAGTATTTT
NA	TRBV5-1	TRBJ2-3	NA	CASSFLASSTDTQYF	TGCGCCAGCAGCTTTCTCGCGTCTAGCACAGATACGCAGTATTTT
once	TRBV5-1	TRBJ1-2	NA	CASSPGPRGGYGYTF	TGCGCCAGCAGCCCGGGACCGAGGGGAGGCTATGGCTACACCTTC
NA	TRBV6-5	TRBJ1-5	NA	CASSDSGASQPQHF	TGTGCCAGCAGTGACTCGGGGGCAAGTCAGCCCCAGCATTTT
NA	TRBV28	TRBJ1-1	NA	CASSFGNTEAFF	TGTGCCAGCAGTTTCGGGAACACTGAAGCTTTCTTT
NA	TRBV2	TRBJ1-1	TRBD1	CASSADRTNTEAFF	TGTGCCAGCAGTGCGGACAGGACGAACACTGAAGCTTTCTTT
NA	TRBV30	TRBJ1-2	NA	CAWSVSPYGYTF	TGTGCCTGGAGTGTAAGTCCCTATGGCTACACCTTC
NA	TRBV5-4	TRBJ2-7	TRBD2	CASSASSGGHYEQYF	TGTGCCAGCAGCGCCTCTAGCGGGGGGCATTACGAGCAGTACTTC
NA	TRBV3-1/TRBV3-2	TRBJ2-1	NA	CASSASVNEQFF	TGTGCCAGCAGCGCAAGCGTCAATGAGCAGTTCTTC
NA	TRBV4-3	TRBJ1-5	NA	CASSQEWVSNQPQHF	TGCGCCAGCAGCCAAGAATGGGTAAGCAATCAGCCCCAGCATTTT
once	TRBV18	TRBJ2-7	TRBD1	CASSLGQGASEQYF	TGTGCCAGCTCCCTAGGACAGGGGGCGAGTGAGCAGTACTTC
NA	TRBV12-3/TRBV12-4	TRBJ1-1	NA	CASSIGPEAFF	TGTGCCAGCAGCATAGGGCCGGAAGCTTTCTTT
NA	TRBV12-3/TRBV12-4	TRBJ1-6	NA	CASSFGNSPLHF	TGTGCCAGCAGTTTTGGTAATTCACCCCTCCACTTT
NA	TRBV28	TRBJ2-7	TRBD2	CASSFSLAGLSYEQYF	TGTGCCAGCAGTTTTTCCCTAGCGGGGCTTTCCTACGAGCAGTACTTC
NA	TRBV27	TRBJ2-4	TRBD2	CASSPTGTSDKNIQYF	TGTGCCAGCAGTCCTACCGGGACTAGCGACAAAAACATTCAGTACTTC
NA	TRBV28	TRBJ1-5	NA	CASSFLGEAFGGQPQHF	TGTGCCAGCAGTTTCCTCGGGGAGGCCTTCGGTGGTCAGCCCCAGCATTTT
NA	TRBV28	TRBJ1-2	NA	CASSLQTNYGYTF	TGTGCCAGCAGTTTGCAGACTAACTATGGCTACACCTTC
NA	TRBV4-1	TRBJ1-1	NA	CASSQVSGLAEAFF	TGCGCCAGCAGCCAAGTTTCCGGGTTGGCTGAAGCTTTCTTT
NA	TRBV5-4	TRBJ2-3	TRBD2	CASSSGFRAGAYTDTQYF	TGTGCCAGCAGTTCCGGGTTTAGAGCGGGGGCCTACACAGATACGCAGTATTTT
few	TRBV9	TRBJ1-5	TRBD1	CASSAQGGNQPQHF	TGTGCCAGCAGCGCCCAGGGGGGTAATCAGCCCCAGCATTTT
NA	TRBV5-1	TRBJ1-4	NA	CASSLMDSGEKLFF	TGCGCCAGCAGCTTGATGGATTCGGGTGAAAAACTGTTTTTT
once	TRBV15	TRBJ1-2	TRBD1	CATSRVGTGADYGYTF	TGTGCCACCAGCAGAGTAGGGACAGGGGCGGACTATGGCTACACCTTC
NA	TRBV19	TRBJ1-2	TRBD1	CATLTGSGYTF	TGTGCCACCCTGACAGGGAGCGGCTACACCTTC
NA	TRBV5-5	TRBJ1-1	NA	CASSGHPNTEAFF	TGTGCCAGCAGCGGACACCCGAACACTGAAGCTTTCTTT
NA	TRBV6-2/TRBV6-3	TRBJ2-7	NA	CASSSGYRVTYEQYF	TGTGCCAGCAGTTCCGGTTATCGGGTAACCTACGAGCAGTACTTC
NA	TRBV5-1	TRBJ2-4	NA	CASSLETRDQLSNIQYF	TGCGCCAGCAGCTTGGAGACCCGGGACCAACTATCAAACATTCAGTACTTC
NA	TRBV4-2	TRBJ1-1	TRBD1	CASSQPGTDVGAFF	TGTGCCAGCAGCCAACCCGGGACAGACGTGGGAGCTTTCTTT
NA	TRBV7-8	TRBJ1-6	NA	CASSLQFEYNSPLHF	TGTGCCAGCAGCTTACAGTTCGAGTATAATTCACCCCTCCACTTT
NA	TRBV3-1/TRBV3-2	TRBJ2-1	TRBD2	CASSPSGGAYNEQFF	TGTGCCAGCAGTCCTAGCGGGGGGGCCTACAATGAGCAGTTCTTC
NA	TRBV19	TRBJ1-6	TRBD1	CASSIRNRGSPLHF	TGTGCCAGTAGTATAAGGAACAGGGGTTCACCCCTCCACTTT
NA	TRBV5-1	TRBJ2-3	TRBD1	CASSLQGASDTQYF	TGCGCCAGCAGCTTACAGGGGGCTTCAGATACGCAGTATTTT
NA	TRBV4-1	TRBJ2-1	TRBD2	CASSHPKRGGLNEQFF	TGCGCCAGCAGCCACCCCAAGCGGGGGGGCCTTAATGAGCAGTTCTTC
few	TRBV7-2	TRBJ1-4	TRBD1	CASSRPGQGYEKLFF	TGTGCCAGCAGCAGACCGGGACAGGGTTATGAAAAACTGTTTTTT
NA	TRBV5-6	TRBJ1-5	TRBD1	CASSTQGQGNSQPQHF	TGTGCCAGCAGCACCCAAGGACAGGGCAACAGTCAGCCCCAGCATTTT
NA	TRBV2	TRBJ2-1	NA	CASSEEGRASEQFF	TGTGCCAGCAGTGAAGAGGGGCGGGCTTCTGAGCAGTTCTTC
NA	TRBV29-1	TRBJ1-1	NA	CSVEDRHPEAFF	TGCAGCGTTGAAGACAGGCACCCTGAAGCTTTCTTT
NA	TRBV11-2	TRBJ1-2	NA	CASSPRAGVYGYTF	TGTGCCAGCAGCCCCCGCGCAGGGGTATATGGCTACACCTTC
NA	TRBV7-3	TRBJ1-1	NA	CASSTDSMNTEAFF	TGTGCCAGCAGCACGGATTCTATGAACACTGAAGCTTTCTTT
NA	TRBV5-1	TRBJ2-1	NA	CASSSSRGLDNEQFF	TGCGCCAGCAGCTCGAGCCGGGGCTTAGACAATGAGCAGTTCTTC
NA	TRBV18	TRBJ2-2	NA	CASSPRRTNTGELFF	TGTGCCAGCTCACCAAGGCGCACGAACACCGGGGAGCTGTTTTTT
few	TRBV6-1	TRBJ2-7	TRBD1	CASSEGGAGTGGIYEQYF	TGTGCCAGCAGTGAAGGAGGAGCTGGGACAGGGGGAATCTACGAGCAGTACTTC
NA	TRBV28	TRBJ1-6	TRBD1	CASSLGQHSPLHF	TGTGCCAGCAGTTTGGGACAGCATTCACCCCTCCACTTT
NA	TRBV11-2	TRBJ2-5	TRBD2	CASSPGGGSTRETQYF	TGTGCCAGCAGCCCCGGGGGGGGCAGTACTCGGGAGACCCAGTACTTC
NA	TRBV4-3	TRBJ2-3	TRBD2	CASSQDAPTSGGAIIDTDTQYF	TGCGCCAGCAGCCAAGATGCCCCGACTAGCGGGGGGGCCATTATCGACACAGATACGCAGTATTTT
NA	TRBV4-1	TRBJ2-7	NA	CASSLQAMSSYEQYF	TGCGCCAGCAGCCTCCAGGCCATGAGCTCCTACGAGCAGTACTTC
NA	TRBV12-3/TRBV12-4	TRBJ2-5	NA	CASSLYRAETQYF	TGTGCCAGCAGTTTATACAGGGCAGAGACCCAGTACTTC
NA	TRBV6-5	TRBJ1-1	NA	CASHQTTVNTEAFF	TGTGCCAGCCATCAAACGACAGTGAACACTGAAGCTTTCTTT
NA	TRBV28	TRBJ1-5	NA	CASRQLNQPQHF	TGTGCCAGCAGGCAGCTCAATCAGCCCCAGCATTTT
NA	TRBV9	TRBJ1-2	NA	CASSVGGRSNYGYTF	TGTGCCAGCAGCGTAGGAGGGAGATCTAACTATGGCTACACCTTC